These 26 T cell receptor beta chains came from one sample sequenced in a study of cytomegalovirus exposure and HLA in healthy donors listed by TCRdb under 2017. The library was built by means of the immunoSEQ multiplex PCR assay. For the multiplex PCR, a mixture combining 60 forward primers for TCR Vbeta segments and 13 reverse primers for TCR Jbeta segments was used. As stored in TCRdb, this immuneACCESS dataset retains in-frame rearrangements with V and J assigned. A fraction of the clones does not appear; measured against another copy, unresolved V genes explain less than half of the discrepancy, and the remainder lacks a known reason. For this sample there are about 61,000 clones; around 90% appear just once. The ten biggest clones cover approximately 1.5% of the sample. Sequenced: PBMCs. Receptors originate from a man aged 30 to 45 in good health and CMV-seropositive.

V and J are TRBV7-6 and TRBJ1-4; 7 nucleotides line up with TRBD1. The CDR3 consists of 15 residues. Germline V gives CDR1 SGHVS, CDR2 FNYEAQ. Losses at the gene ends were 4 bases for V and 6 bases for J; bases not matched to a gene: 8. CDR3 DNA sequence: TGTGCCAGCAGCTCCTCCGGGACAGTCTATGAAAAACTGTTTTTT. It yields the protein CASSSSGTVYEKLFF.

V gene TRBV28 combines with J gene TRBJ2-7; 7 nucleotides line up with TRBD1. The CDR3 is 14 residues long. Germline loops: CDR1 MDHEN, CDR2 SYDVKM. V gave up 6 bases and J gave up 2 bases; unmatched junction bases: 7. The CDR3 reads CASSHRGYTYEQYF. CDR3 coding DNA: TGTGCCAGCAGCCACAGGGGATACACCTACGAGCAGTACTTC.

Comment on this clone: One end of the junction is discordant with germline, which a read error may explain. In DNA, the CDR3 is TGTTCCAGCAGCTTAGAGCTCGGGGGGCAAGAGACCCAGTACTTC. It encodes CSSSLELGGQETQYF. V gene TRBV7-9 combines with J gene TRBJ2-5, with TRBD2 matching 7 bases. The CDR3 runs to 15 residues. Germline V CDR1 and CDR2: SEHNR, FQNEAQ (reference sequence).

The chain is built from TRBV7-9 and TRBJ2-1; maybe TRBD2 (6 bases). There are 16 residues in the CDR3. Germline loops: CDR1 SEHNR, CDR2 FQNEAQ (reference sequence). V was trimmed by 5 bases and J by 4 bases, leaving 18 bases between them. CDR3 residues: CASSPGSRPPYNEQFF. CDR3 nucleotides: TGTGCCAGCAGCCCCGGGAGTAGACCCCCATACAATGAGCAGTTCTTC. The variable domain in full, with the rest retrieved from reference TRBV7-9 and TRBJ2-1, is DTGVSQNPRHKITKRGQNVTFRCDPISEHNRLYWYRQTLGQGPEFLTYFQNEAQLEKSRLLSDRFSAERPKGSFSTLEIQRTEQGDSAMYLCASSPGSRPPYNEQFFGPGTRLTVL.

The chain joins TRBV5-5 to TRBJ1-1, with 9 bases identical to TRBD1. V lost 2 bases to trimming and J lost 5 bases; unmatched junction nucleotides: 7. Germline loops: CDR1 SGHKS, CDR2 YYEKEE (reference sequence). The CDR3 totals 15 residues. The CDR3 coding sequence is TGTGCCAGCAGCTTCACAGGGGGCAGGGGGACTGAAGCTTTCTTT. Amino acid sequence: CASSFTGGRGTEAFF. The variable domain in full, completed from reference TRBV5-5 and TRBJ1-1, reads DAGVTQSPTHLIKTRGQQVTLRCSPISGHKSVSWYQQVLGQGPQFIFQYYEKEERGRGNFPDRFSARQFPNYSSELNVNALLLGDSALYLCASSFTGGRGTEAFFGQGTRLTVV.

There are a few counts of this clone. This chain uses TRBV5-1 with TRBJ2-3, with D perhaps matching TRBD1 (6 bases). V was shortened by 0 bases and J by 0 bases, with 8 bases between the two germline ends. The CDR3 covers 15 residues. Germline CDR1 SGHRS, CDR2 YFSETQ. The CDR3 DNA reads TGCGCCAGCAGCTTGGACAGGGCTAGCACAGATACGCAGTATTTT. Translated, it gives CASSLDRASTDTQYF.

In regard to this clone: Distinct nucleotide sequences in the sample also encode this CDR3. V gene TRBV19 combines with J gene TRBJ2-7; D might be TRBD1 (6 bases). The germline V and J ends were trimmed by 5 bases and 5 bases, with 16 bases remaining between them. Germline values: CDR1 LNHDA, CDR2 SQIVND (reference sequence). There are 14 residues in the CDR3. For the CDR3, the DNA is TGTGCCAGTAGTCCTGTAGCAGGGGTTGACGAGCAGTACTTC. It is translated as CASSPVAGVDEQYF.

The chain joins TRBV4-2 to TRBJ1-5; D unclear. This CDR3 is 14 amino acids long. The germline CDR1 and CDR2 sequences are LGHNA and YNFKEQ. Trimming removed 0 bases at V and 5 bases at J, with 8 bases between. The CDR3 nucleotides read TGTGCCAGCAGCCAAGATGAGGGTGATCAGCCCCAGCATTTT. Translated: CASSQDEGDQPQHF.

The genes are TRBV6-1 and TRBJ2-3; D ambiguous. Germline CDR1 reads MNHNS; CDR2 reads SASEGT. CDR3 length equals 15 residues. With 2 bases removed from V and 3 bases from J, the gap between germline ends came to 12 bases. CDR3 residues: CASSEPRGTTDTQYF. In nucleotides, the CDR3 is TGTGCCAGCAGTGAACCAAGAGGTACGACAGATACGCAGTATTTT.

As to this clone: A junction boundary mismatches the germline segment, possibly from a read error. The chain employs TRBV18 and TRBJ2-2, with TRBD1 as a possible D gene (6 bases). From germline, CDR1 is KGHSH and CDR2 LQKENI. The CDR3 has 16 residues. CDR3 nucleotide sequence: TGTGCCAGCTCCCCACAGCCAGGGGAAAACACCGGGGAGCTGTTTTTT. Translating it yields CASSPQPGENTGELFF.

V is TRBV29-1 and J is TRBJ2-1, with TRBD2 matching over 10 bases. Per the germline V gene, CDR1 is SQVTM and CDR2 is ANQGSEA. The CDR3 contains 17 residues. Germline trimming cut 4 bases from V and 2 bases from J; bases unmatched to any gene: 11. This CDR3 is CSVVGLAAYHTYNEQFF. The DNA for the CDR3 is TGCAGCGTTGTAGGACTAGCGGCCTACCACACCTACAATGAGCAGTTCTTC.

The chain uses TRBV18 and TRBJ2-3; TRBD2 agrees at 7 bases. The CDR3 totals 15 residues. Germline V gene lookup returns CDR1 KGHSH and CDR2 LQKENI. Trimming removed 0 bases from V and 2 bases from J; junction bases left unmatched: 2. The CDR3 reads CASSPPAGVTDTQYF. CDR3 in DNA: TGTGCCAGCTCACCACCCGCGGGAGTCACAGATACGCAGTATTTT.

The chain employs TRBV9 and TRBJ2-1; 7 bases fit TRBD2. The CDR3 has 17 amino acids. After removal of 0 bases from V and 1 base from J, the junction contained 7 bases not matched to a gene. Germline V gene lookup returns CDR1 SGDLS and CDR2 YYNGEE. As DNA, the CDR3 is TGTGCCAGCAGCGTAGGTTTAGGCGGGAGATCCTACAATGAGCAGTTCTTC. Encoded protein: CASSVGLGGRSYNEQFF. The variable domain in full, completed from reference TRBV9 and TRBJ2-1, reads DSGVTQTPKHLITATGQRVTLRCSPRSGDLSVYWYQQSLDQGLQFLIQYYNGEERAKGNILERFSAQQFPDLHSELNLSSLELGDSALYFCASSVGLGGRSYNEQFFGPGTRLTVL.

V usage is TRBV5-6 and J usage is TRBJ2-3, with 10 positions matching TRBD2. CDR3 length: 16 amino acids. V was clipped by 3 bases and J by 0 bases; unmatched bases: 4. CDR1 is SGHDT and CDR2 is YYEEEE in the germline V gene. The DNA of the CDR3 is TGTGCCAGCAGCTATACTAGCGGGGCTAGCACAGATACGCAGTATTTT. Amino acid sequence: CASSYTSGASTDTQYF. Using reference TRBV5-6 and TRBJ2-3 for the parts outside the CDR3, the full variable domain is DAGVTQSPTHLIKTRGQQVTLRCSPKSGHDTVSWYQQALGQGPQFIFQYYEEEERQRGNFPDRFSGHQFPNYSSELNVNALLLGDSALYLCASSYTSGASTDTQYFGPGTRLTVL.

The chain employs TRBV6-1 and TRBJ2-1, with 11 bases lining up with TRBD2. V lost 6 bases to trimming and J lost 8 bases; unmatched junction nucleotides: 3. The CDR3 has 13 residues. From germline, CDR1 is MNHNS and CDR2 SASEGT. DNA of the CDR3: TGTGCCAGCAGAACTAGCGGGAGCGATGAGCAGTTCTTC. This sequence encodes CASRTSGSDEQFF.

The rearrangement links TRBV11-2 to TRBJ2-5, with 9 bases lining up with TRBD2. Matching the DNA end better, TRBJ2-7 makes the J call doubtful. Germline values: CDR1 SGHAT, CDR2 FQNNGV. CDR3 length equals 15 residues. CDR3 sequence reads: CASSPGLAGFYEQYF. In DNA, the CDR3 is TGTGCCAGCAGCCCGGGGCTAGCGGGGTTCTACGAGCAGTACTTC.

The chain uses TRBV5-4 and TRBJ2-3, with 8 bases identical to TRBD1. J gave up 0 bases and V 4 bases, and 7 bases lay outside the gene matches. The germline CDR1 and CDR2 sequences are SGHNT and YYREEE (reference sequence). This CDR3 is built from 16 residues. In nucleotides, the CDR3 is TGTGCCAGCAGCCGTTACCGGGACAGGAGCACAGATACGCAGTATTTT. This translates into CASSRYRDRSTDTQYF.

The rearrangement links TRBV5-5 to TRBJ2-7; weak D call: TRBD1 (5 bases). The CDR3 contains 13 residues. Trimming left V 3 bases short and J 7 bases short, with 14 bases between. The germline gives CDR1 SGHKS, CDR2 YYEKEE (reference sequence). CDR3 sequence (DNA): TGTGCCAGCAGCTCGCTCCGGACATTTGAGCAGTACTTC. Protein product: CASSSLRTFEQYF.

The CDR3 sequence is CASSRLAGEGDEQFF. CDR3 DNA: TGTGCCAGCAGCCGACTAGCGGGAGAGGGTGATGAGCAGTTCTTC. The rearrangement joins TRBV6-6 to TRBJ2-1, with 12 positions matching TRBD2. The CDR3 contains 15 residues. With 6 bases clipped from V and 8 bases from J, the junction kept 8 bases outside the gene matches. Germline CDR1 is MNHNY and CDR2 is SVGAGI (reference sequence).

The rearrangement uses TRBV7-9 and TRBJ1-4, with 7 nucleotides matching TRBD1. From germline, CDR1 is SEHNR and CDR2 FQNEAQ (reference sequence). This CDR3 contains 14 residues. The V segment lost 5 bases and the J segment 8 bases; nucleotides outside the gene matches: 8. DNA of the CDR3: TGTGCCAGCAGCCCCCGGGACAGTCGAGAAAAACTGTTTTTT. It yields the protein CASSPRDSREKLFF.

This clone occurred once. V gene TRBV12-5 combines with J gene TRBJ1-3; D is possibly TRBD1 (5 bases). The CDR3 is 16 residues long. Trimming took 4 bases from V and 8 from J, leaving 21 bases between them. In germline, CDR1 is LGHNT, CDR2 FRNRAP. CDR3 sequence: CASGSPWTSGGDTIYF. The CDR3 coding sequence is TGTGCTAGTGGTTCCCCTTGGACGTCTGGAGGGGACACCATATATTTT.

This rearrangement joins TRBV2 to TRBJ2-1; 11 bases align to TRBD1. The CDR3 extends over 14 amino acids. The junction had 9 bases not matched to a gene; V was cut back by 8 bases and J by 9 bases. The germline V gene encodes CDR1 SNHLY and CDR2 FYNNEI. The CDR3 region is CASGWTGGIGEQFF. As DNA, the CDR3 is TGTGCCAGCGGCTGGACAGGGGGCATCGGTGAGCAGTTCTTC.

The chain has TRBV6-1 and TRBJ2-2; 7 nucleotides match TRBD2. V shed 7 bases and J 7 bases; nucleotides not matched to a gene: 9. CDR1 is MNHNS and CDR2 is SASEGT in the germline V gene. The CDR3 covers 14 residues. DNA for the CDR3: TGTGCCAGCATGTTTCGGGAGGAGGTCGGGGAGCTGTTTTTT. This encodes CASMFREEVGELFF.

The chain recombines TRBV9 with TRBJ2-2, with 13 bases matching TRBD2. This CDR3 has 14 amino acids. After removal of 3 bases from V and 7 bases from J, the junction contained 0 bases not matched to a gene. Germline V gives CDR1 SGDLS, CDR2 YYNGEE. In DNA form, the CDR3 reads TGTGCCAGCAGCGGACTAGCGGGAGGCGGGGAGCTGTTTTTT. Protein sequence: CASSGLAGGGELFF.

This chain links TRBV2 with TRBJ2-2; 7 nucleotides align to TRBD1. CDR1 and CDR2 (germline): SNHLY, FYNNEI. CDR3 length: 15 residues. V lost 6 bases and J lost 0; bases outside the gene matches: 4. CDR3 loop: CASRVDRTNTGELFF. The CDR3 nucleotides are TGTGCCAGCAGGGTGGACAGGACGAACACCGGGGAGCTGTTTTTT.

The rearrangement links TRBV5-1 to TRBJ2-5; TRBD2 matches at 7 bases. The V segment lost 2 bases and the J segment 1 base; nucleotides outside the gene matches: 5. CDR3 length equals 15 residues. Germline CDR1 SGHRS, CDR2 YFSETQ. The CDR3 sequence: CASSFGAGAQETQYF. The CDR3 bases are TGCGCCAGCAGCTTCGGGGCGGGAGCCCAAGAGACCCAGTACTTC. Full variable domain (outside the CDR3, taken from reference TRBV5-1 and TRBJ2-5): KAGVTQTPRYLIKTRGQQVTLSCSPISGHRSVSWYQQTPGQGLQFLFEYFSETQRNKGNFPGRFSGRQFSNSRSEMNVSTLELGDSALYLCASSFGAGAQETQYFGPGTRLLVL.